The 7 T cell receptor beta chains in this list originate from one sample, sequenced in a study of T-cell reconstitution after alpha-beta-depleted transplantation in children. As it was prepared, the TCRbeta library received unique molecular identifiers. Each CDR3 protein is one row after TCRdb ran MiXCR on the PCR reads. The sample yields some 200,000 distinct CDR3 sequences, approximately 8.4% seen once. The sequenced sample was PBMCs, mostly from graft donor cells, obtained 360 days after TCRalphabeta/CD19-depleted stem cell transplant. These TCRs come from a male patient aged 2 to 9 who had a stem cell transplant for acute myeloid leukemia, so the T cells may come from the graft donor.

This clonotype came up many times. This chain connects TRBV20-1 to TRBJ2-1, with D perhaps TRBD2 (6 bases). The CDR3 is 15 amino acids. V was pared by 0 bases and J by 4 bases, with 13 bases between. The germline CDR1 and CDR2 sequences are DFQATT and SNEGSKA (reference sequence). The DNA for the CDR3 is TGCAGTGCTAGAGATCTCAGGGAGGTATACAATGAGCAGTTCTTC. Its protein product is CSARDLREVYNEQFF.

The J gene is TRBJ2-2, the V gene TRBV20-1; D is ambiguous. The CDR3 runs to 15 residues. V was pared by 0 bases and J by 0 bases, with 8 bases between. The V gene's germline CDR1 is DFQATT and CDR2 SNEGSKA (reference sequence). The CDR3 sequence is CSARDGLANTGELFF. The CDR3 nucleotides are TGCAGTGCTAGAGATGGGTTGGCGAACACCGGGGAGCTGTTTTTT.

With respect to this clonotype: A much larger clone lies one base from this, so it may be a read error. This rearrangement joins TRBV28 to TRBJ2-1; D unresolved. From germline, CDR1 is MDHEN and CDR2 SYDVKM. V lost 11 bases to trimming and J lost 9 bases, with 23 bases between them. This CDR3 is built from 14 residues. The CDR3 loop is CAGPPSVRVSEQFF. The CDR3 DNA follows: TGTGCCGGCCCACCTTCCGTACGAGTTAGTGAGCAGTTCTTC.

This clonotype was counted only a few times. The chain has TRBV9 and TRBJ2-1, with TRBD2 matching over 13 bases. This CDR3 region has 16 residues. Trimming removed 4 bases from V and 6 bases from J; junction bases left unmatched: 7. The germline V gene encodes CDR1 SGDLS and CDR2 YYNGEE. CDR3 sequence (DNA): TGTGCCAGCAGCACTATGGGACTAGCGGGACTCAATGAGCAGTTCTTC. Translating gives CASSTMGLAGLNEQFF.

The chain couples TRBV7-2 to TRBJ2-2; 12 bases match TRBD2. The CDR3 loop spans 16 amino acids. Per germline, CDR1 SGHTA and CDR2 FQGNSA. Trimming cost V 6 bases and J 8 bases; bases outside gene matches: 10. Written as DNA, the CDR3 is TGTGCCAGCAGTTCCCCTAGCGGGAGGGCAACAGGGGAGCTGTTTTTT. Residues: CASSSPSGRATGELFF.

The chain carries TRBV7-9 and TRBJ2-5; D is unclear. Per the germline V gene, CDR1 is SEHNR and CDR2 is FQNEAQ (reference sequence). The V and J ends lost 2 bases and 5 bases respectively, with 6 bases between them. The CDR3 totals 12 residues. CDR3 DNA sequence: TGTGCCAGCAGCTTATTGTTGGAGACCCAGTACTTC. It is translated as CASSLLLETQYF.

This chain links TRBV12-3 or TRBV12-4 with TRBJ2-5; perhaps TRBD1 as D (5 bases). The CDR3 consists of 15 residues. Trimming took off 4 bases at V and 1 base at J, with 13 bases between the two ends. The CDR3 region has the DNA TGTGCCAGCAGTTCCCCTAGACAGCCCCAAGAGACCCAGTACTTC. Translation: CASSSPRQPQETQYF.